These 2 T cell receptor beta chains were all obtained from the same sample, sequenced in a study of blood T cell repertoires in COVID-19. Assay: immunoSEQ multiplex PCR; the TCRdb copy retains only in-frame clones and omits some. The sample has under 300,000 clones, roughly nine tenths seen once; the top ten hold 2.4%. The source material was PBMCs or T cells enriched from blood (not recorded which). Receptors originate from a woman under 30 who had recovered from COVID-19.

V is TRBV5-1 and J is TRBJ1-1; D unresolved. CDR1 SGHRS and CDR2 YFSETQ come from the germline V gene. Trimming took off 4 bases at V and 6 bases at J, with 10 bases between the two ends. The CDR3 covers 12 residues. DNA of the CDR3: TGCGCCAGCAGCGACATTGACGCTGAAGCTTTCTTT. It translates to CASSDIDAEAFF.

This chain uses TRBV20-1 with TRBJ2-7; no firm D call. V lost 5 bases and J 2 bases, leaving 4 bases between the germline ends. CDR3 length: 10 amino acids. Germline assignment: CDR1 DFQATT and CDR2 SNEGSKA (reference sequence). The CDR3 protein is CSALPYEQYF. For the CDR3, the DNA is TGCAGTGCTCTCCCCTACGAGCAGTACTTC.